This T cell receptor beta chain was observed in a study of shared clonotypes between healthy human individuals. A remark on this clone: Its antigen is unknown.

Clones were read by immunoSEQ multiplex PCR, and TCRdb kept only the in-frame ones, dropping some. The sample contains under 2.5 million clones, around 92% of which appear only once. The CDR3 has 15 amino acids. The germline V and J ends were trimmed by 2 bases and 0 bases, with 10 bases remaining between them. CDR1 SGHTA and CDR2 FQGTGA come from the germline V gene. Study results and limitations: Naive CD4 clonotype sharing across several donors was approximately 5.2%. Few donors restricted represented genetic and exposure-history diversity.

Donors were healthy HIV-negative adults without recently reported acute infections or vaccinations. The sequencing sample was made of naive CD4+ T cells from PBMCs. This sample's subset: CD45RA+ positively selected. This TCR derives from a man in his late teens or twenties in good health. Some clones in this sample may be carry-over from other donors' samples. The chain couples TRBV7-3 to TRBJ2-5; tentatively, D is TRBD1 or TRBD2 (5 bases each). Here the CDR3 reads CASSLSRGNQETQYF. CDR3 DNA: TGTGCCAGCAGCTTATCACGGGGCAACCAAGAGACCCAGTACTTC.